These 29 T cell receptor beta chains were sequenced from one sample in a study of cytomegalovirus exposure and HLA in healthy donors. The PCR used 60 Vbeta and 13 Jbeta primers. Using immunoSEQ multiplex PCR, the repertoire was profiled, and TCRdb retains in-frame clones only, with some absent. The sample records approximately 74,000 clones, 60% to 70% being singletons. The sequenced sample was PBMCs. The receptors here all came from a man in his thirties or forties in good health and CMV-seropositive.

The V call is TRBV28, the J call TRBJ2-3; 9 nucleotides agree with TRBD2. V lost 4 bases and J lost 4; bases outside the gene matches: 3. The CDR3 length is 14 residues. Germline V gene data show CDR1 as MDHEN and CDR2 as SYDVKM. CDR3 nucleotide sequence: TGTGCCAGCAGTTGGACTAGCGTCTCAGATACGCAGTATTTT. It translates to CASSWTSVSDTQYF. Complete variable domain (other parts from reference TRBV28 and TRBJ2-3): DVKVTQSSRYLVKRTGEKVFLECVQDMDHENMFWYRQDPGLGLRLIYFSYDVKMKEKGDIPEGYSVSREKKERFSLILESASTNQTSMYLCASSWTSVSDTQYFGPGTRLTVL.

This sequence joins TRBV19 and TRBJ1-1; no reliable D call. Trimming removed 2 bases at V and 5 bases at J, with 15 bases between. This CDR3 has 15 residues. The germline gives CDR1 LNHDA, CDR2 SQIVND (reference sequence). The CDR3 bases are TGTGCCAGTAGTATACCCGGTGGAGTACGGACTGAAGCTTTCTTT. It encodes CASSIPGGVRTEAFF.

This chain uses TRBV5-7 with TRBJ2-6, with D hard to call. TRBV5-7 is known as an ORF, though its function is uncertain. The CDR3 has 16 residues. V lost 5 bases, J lost 0 bases, and 12 bases lay in between. CDR3 loop: CASSTSGYSGANVLTF. The CDR3 nucleotides read TGTGCCAGCAGTACTTCAGGATACTCTGGGGCCAACGTCCTGACTTTC.

This clone appeared a few times. This CDR3 is CASSLGQGGQPQHF. As DNA, the CDR3 is TGTGCCAGCAGCTTGGGGCAGGGCGGTCAGCCCCAGCATTTT. This rearrangement joins TRBV5-6 to TRBJ1-5; D possibly corresponds to TRBD1 (5 bases). V shed 0 bases and J shed 6 bases, with 10 bases lying between them. From germline, CDR1 is SGHDT and CDR2 YYEEEE. This CDR3 has 14 residues.

The gene calls are TRBV27 and TRBJ1-3; 7 bases match TRBD1. The CDR3 runs 15 residues. The trim removed 6 bases at V and 4 bases at J, leaving 9 bases unmatched. Germline V gene sequence: CDR1 MNHEY, CDR2 SMNVEV (reference sequence). CDR3 nucleotides: TGTGCCAGCAGCCCGCGGACAGGTCTCGGAAACACCATATATTTT. This codes for CASSPRTGLGNTIYF.

V and J are TRBV30 and TRBJ1-2; TRBD1 is a possible D gene (5 bases). V was cut by 4 bases and J by 7 bases, with 16 bases left in between. Germline assignment: CDR1 GTSNPN and CDR2 SVGIG (reference sequence). The CDR3 runs 13 residues. The CDR3 DNA reads as TGTGCCTGGACTGGGCAGCGGGGCCTTGGCTACACCTTC. This codes for CAWTGQRGLGYTF. Full variable domain (rest looked up from reference TRBV30 and TRBJ1-2): SQTIHQWPATLVQPVGSPLSLECTVEGTSNPNLYWYRQAAGRGLQLLFYSVGIGQISSEVPQNLSASRPQDRQFILSSKKLLLSDSGFYLCAWTGQRGLGYTFGSGTRLTVV.

This clone was counted between two and nine times. The rearrangement uses TRBV7-3 and TRBJ2-2; perhaps TRBD2 as D (5 bases). This CDR3 spans 16 amino acids. From germline, CDR1 is SGHTA and CDR2 FQGTGA. V was shortened by 5 bases and J by 1 base, with 14 bases between the two germline ends. Here the CDR3 DNA reads TGTGCCAGCAGCAAAGGTCTAGCCGAGAACACCGGGGAGCTGTTTTTT. This translates into CASSKGLAENTGELFF.

V and J are TRBV19 and TRBJ1-2; 8 bases agree with TRBD1. Germline V gene data show CDR1 as LNHDA and CDR2 as SQIVND (reference sequence). The junction had 11 bases not matched to a gene; V was cut back by 5 bases and J by 6 bases. CDR3 length equals 15 residues. The CDR3 is CASSSTGAPSDGYTF. CDR3 nucleotides: TGTGCCAGTAGTTCGACAGGGGCCCCCTCGGATGGCTACACCTTC.

This clone has a single count. The V gene is TRBV7-5, the J gene TRBJ1-2. TRBV7-5 is flagged as a pseudogene. This CDR3 region has 9 residues. The CDR3 reads CPRGGGYTF. In DNA, the CDR3 is TGCCCTAGGGGAGGCGGCTACACCTTC.

The chain links TRBV11-3 to TRBJ1-4, with D hard to call. The V end lost 1 base, the J end lost 8 bases, and 14 bases lay between the germline ends. Germline values: CDR1 SGHNT, CDR2 YENEEA. The CDR3 contains 15 residues. CDR3 DNA: TGTGCCAGCAGCTTAGGCGGAGGGATTGGAGAAAAACTGTTTTTT. It codes for CASSLGGGIGEKLFF.

The V gene is TRBV10-3, the J gene TRBJ2-3; perhaps TRBD2 as D (5 bases). Trimming removed 8 bases at V and 0 bases at J, with 15 bases between. CDR1 and CDR2 (germline): ENHRY, SYGVKD. The CDR3 sequence is 15 residues long. The DNA for the CDR3 is TGTGCCATCCTCGAGGGTGGGCGGAGCACAGATACGCAGTATTTT. Its protein is CAILEGGRSTDTQYF.

The V and J genes are TRBV7-9 and TRBJ1-1, with 7 nucleotides matching TRBD1. The germline gives CDR1 SEHNR, CDR2 FQNEAQ (reference sequence). The CDR3 consists of 14 residues. Trimming cost V 3 bases and J 1 base; bases outside gene matches: 2. The CDR3 DNA reads as TGTGCCAGCAGCTTGACAGGGAAGAACACTGAAGCTTTCTTT. Amino acid sequence: CASSLTGKNTEAFF.

This clone was detected a few times. The DNA for the CDR3 is TGCAGCGTTGAAACGGGGGTTTCCTACGAGCAGTACTTC. Translated: CSVETGVSYEQYF. The chain carries TRBV29-1 and TRBJ2-7; possibly TRBD2 for D (6 bases). Trimming removed 2 bases from V and 1 base from J, with 9 bases in between. This CDR3 has 13 amino acids. Germline assignment: CDR1 SQVTM and CDR2 ANQGSEA.

The chain combines TRBV19 with TRBJ1-5; tentatively, D is TRBD1 (5 bases). The CDR3 contains 16 residues. Deletions cut 2 bases from V and 2 bases from J, with 13 bases between. Germline values: CDR1 LNHDA, CDR2 SQIVND (reference sequence). The CDR3 bases are TGTGCCAGTAGTATAAAAGGAGGGGCCGGCAATCAGCCCCAGCATTTT. Amino acid sequence: CASSIKGGAGNQPQHF. Together with reference TRBV19 and TRBJ1-5, the CDR3 gives the full variable domain: DGGITQSPKYLFRKEGQNVTLSCEQNLNHDAMYWYRQDPGQGLRLIYYSQIVNDFQKGDIAEGYSVSREKKESFPLTVTSAQKNPTAFYLCASSIKGGAGNQPQHFGDGTRLSIL.

The chain links TRBV6-4 to TRBJ2-3; 9 bases map to TRBD2. CDR1 is MRHNA, CDR2 SNTAGT, per germline. The J segment lost 0 bases and the V segment lost 0 bases, leaving 7 bases of the junction unmatched. CDR3 size: 18 residues. The DNA for the CDR3 is TGTGCCAGCAGTGACTCGATTGGGACTAGCTTAAGCACAGATACGCAGTATTTT. Amino acid sequence: CASSDSIGTSLSTDTQYF.

In DNA, the CDR3 is TGTGCCAGCAGCGAGAGGGGGCCGTACGAGCAGTACTTC. This sequence encodes CASSERGPYEQYF. The V gene is TRBV11-2, the J gene TRBJ2-7; 7 nucleotides line up with TRBD1. V lost 5 bases and J lost 4; bases outside the gene matches: 5. The CDR3 sequence is 13 residues long. The V gene's germline CDR1 is SGHAT and CDR2 FQNNGV.

The chain combines TRBV4-3 with TRBJ1-1; 8 bases line up with TRBD1. The CDR3 extends over 16 amino acids. V lost 1 base to trimming and J lost 3 bases; unmatched junction nucleotides: 7. Germline assignment: CDR1 LGHNA and CDR2 YSLEER. Here the CDR3 DNA reads TGCGCCAGCAGCCAAGCGTCAGGGGGCATACACACTGAAGCTTTCTTT. It codes for CASSQASGGIHTEAFF.

The rearrangement uses TRBV28 and TRBJ1-2; TRBD1 agrees at 9 bases. Germline V gene lookup returns CDR1 MDHEN and CDR2 SYDVKM. This CDR3 has 15 amino acids. With 9 bases clipped from V and 0 bases from J, the junction kept 8 bases outside the gene matches. The CDR3 region has the DNA TGTGCCAGTAAACAGGGGGCCTCAGCTAACTATGGCTACACCTTC. Translating gives CASKQGASANYGYTF.

The genes are TRBV6-1 and TRBJ1-5; D is possibly TRBD1 (5 bases). Germline assignment: CDR1 MNHNS and CDR2 SASEGT. There are 16 residues in the CDR3. The ends were cut back, 4 bases at V and 1 base at J, with 14 bases in the middle. CDR3 protein: CASSGQSRVSNQPQHF. CDR3 DNA sequence: TGTGCCAGCAGTGGCCAATCCAGGGTGAGCAATCAGCCCCAGCATTTT.

The V gene is TRBV6-4, the J gene TRBJ2-1; 7 bases agree with TRBD2. The V and J ends lost 3 bases and 3 bases, in that order; junction bases with no gene match: 5. This CDR3 has 15 residues. The V gene's germline CDR1 is MRHNA and CDR2 SNTAGT. The CDR3 loop reads CASSERAGDYNEQFF. Here the CDR3 DNA reads TGTGCCAGCAGTGAAAGGGCGGGAGACTACAATGAGCAGTTCTTC.

The rearrangement uses TRBV9 and TRBJ1-2, with 9 bases matching TRBD1. Germline V gene sequence: CDR1 SGDLS, CDR2 YYNGEE. After removal of 5 bases from V and 8 bases from J, the junction contained 4 bases not matched to a gene. The CDR3 is 12 amino acids. The CDR3 here is CASRSDRGGYTF. CDR3 coding DNA: TGTGCCAGCAGGTCGGACAGGGGAGGCTACACCTTC.

V gene TRBV5-1 combines with J gene TRBJ2-7; 7 nucleotides match TRBD1. V shed 0 bases and J 2 bases; nucleotides not matched to a gene: 2. The CDR3 spans 14 residues. CDR1 is SGHRS, CDR2 YFSETQ, per germline. CDR3 sequence (DNA): TGCGCCAGCAGCTTGGGGACAGGTACCTACGAGCAGTACTTC. It codes for CASSLGTGTYEQYF.

This clone occurred once. The rearrangement links TRBV6-5 to TRBJ1-6; D gene uncertain. The CDR3 contains 13 residues. Germline V gives CDR1 MNHEY, CDR2 SVGAGI. The V end lost 6 bases, the J end lost 9 bases, and 12 bases lay between the germline ends. The CDR3, as DNA: TGTGCCAGCAGATCCGTATCGGGTTCACCCCTCCACTTT. Translating it yields CASRSVSGSPLHF.

This clone has a single count. The V call is TRBV28, the J call TRBJ1-5; 10 bases agree with TRBD1. In germline, CDR1 is MDHEN, CDR2 SYDVKM. The CDR3 runs 14 residues. The V segment lost 10 bases and the J segment 6 bases; nucleotides outside the gene matches: 9. CDR3: CAILPGQGFQPQHF. The CDR3 DNA sequence: TGTGCCATCCTTCCGGGACAGGGGTTTCAGCCCCAGCATTTT. Together with reference TRBV28 and TRBJ1-5, the CDR3 gives the full variable domain: DVKVTQSSRYLVKRTGEKVFLECVQDMDHENMFWYRQDPGLGLRLIYFSYDVKMKEKGDIPEGYSVSREKKERFSLILESASTNQTSMYLCAILPGQGFQPQHFGDGTRLSIL.

This chain connects TRBV7-9 to TRBJ1-2; D gene uncertain. The CDR3 has 13 amino acids. V lost 4 bases and J 5 bases, leaving 11 bases between the germline ends. Germline CDR1 is SEHNR and CDR2 is FQNEAQ (reference sequence). CDR3 sequence reads: CASSYLREYGYTF. The CDR3 DNA reads as TGTGCCAGCAGCTACTTGAGAGAGTATGGCTACACCTTC.

This clone was counted between two and nine times. CDR3 loop: CASSRGHTSSPLHF. The CDR3 DNA follows: TGTGCCAGCAGCCGAGGACATACCTCTTCACCCCTCCACTTT. The genes are TRBV28 and TRBJ1-6; TRBD1 is a possible D gene (5 bases). Trimming pared 6 bases from V and 9 bases from J, leaving 15 bases between. Germline V gene sequence: CDR1 MDHEN, CDR2 SYDVKM. The CDR3 totals 14 residues.

The chain has TRBV6-1 and TRBJ2-5, with a tentative D call TRBD2 (6 bases). Trimming left V 1 base short and J 3 bases short, with 9 bases between. The CDR3 is 14 amino acids. The germline gives CDR1 MNHNS, CDR2 SASEGT. DNA for the CDR3: TGTGCCAGCAGTGAAGAGGGCGGGGAAGAGACCCAGTACTTC. Its protein is CASSEEGGEETQYF.

V and J are TRBV5-1 and TRBJ2-3; possible D gene TRBD1, 6 bases. V lost 0 bases and J 6 bases, leaving 14 bases between the germline ends. The CDR3 runs 15 residues. The germline V gene encodes CDR1 SGHRS and CDR2 YFSETQ. The CDR3, as DNA: TGCGCCAGCAGCTTGGTCTCCACAGGGTCGGATACGCAGTATTTT. This codes for CASSLVSTGSDTQYF. The variable domain in full, with the rest retrieved from reference TRBV5-1 and TRBJ2-3, is KAGVTQTPRYLIKTRGQQVTLSCSPISGHRSVSWYQQTPGQGLQFLFEYFSETQRNKGNFPGRFSGRQFSNSRSEMNVSTLELGDSALYLCASSLVSTGSDTQYFGPGTRLTVL.

The V gene is TRBV7-9, the J gene TRBJ2-7; TRBD1 matches at 11 bases. The CDR3 spans 13 residues. Germline trimming cut 5 bases from V and 5 bases from J; bases unmatched to any gene: 2. Germline lookup yields CDR1 SEHNR and CDR2 FQNEAQ (reference sequence). The CDR3 spells CASSRTGGHEQYF. The CDR3 nucleotides read TGTGCCAGCAGCAGGACAGGGGGCCACGAGCAGTACTTC.